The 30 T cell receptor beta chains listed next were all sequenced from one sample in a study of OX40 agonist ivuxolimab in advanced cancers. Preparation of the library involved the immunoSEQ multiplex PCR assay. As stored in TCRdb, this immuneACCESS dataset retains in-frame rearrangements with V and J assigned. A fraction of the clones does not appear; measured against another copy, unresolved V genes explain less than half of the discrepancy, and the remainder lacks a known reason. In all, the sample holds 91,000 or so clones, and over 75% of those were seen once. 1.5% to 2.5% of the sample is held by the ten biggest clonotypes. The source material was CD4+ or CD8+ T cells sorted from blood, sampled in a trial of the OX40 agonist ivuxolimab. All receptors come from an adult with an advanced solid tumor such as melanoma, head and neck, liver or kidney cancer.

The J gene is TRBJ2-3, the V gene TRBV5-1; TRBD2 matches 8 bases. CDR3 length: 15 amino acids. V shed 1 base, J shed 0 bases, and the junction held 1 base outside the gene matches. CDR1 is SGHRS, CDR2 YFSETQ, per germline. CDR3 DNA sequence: TGCGCCAGCAGCTTGACTAGCGGAAGCACAGATACGCAGTATTTT. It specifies CASSLTSGSTDTQYF.

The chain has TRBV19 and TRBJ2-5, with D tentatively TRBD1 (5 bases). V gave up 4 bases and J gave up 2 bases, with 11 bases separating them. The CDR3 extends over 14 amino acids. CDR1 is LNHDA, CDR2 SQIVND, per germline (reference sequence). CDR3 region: CASSKTQGQETQYF. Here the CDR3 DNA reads TGTGCCAGTAGTAAAACGCAGGGTCAAGAGACCCAGTACTTC.

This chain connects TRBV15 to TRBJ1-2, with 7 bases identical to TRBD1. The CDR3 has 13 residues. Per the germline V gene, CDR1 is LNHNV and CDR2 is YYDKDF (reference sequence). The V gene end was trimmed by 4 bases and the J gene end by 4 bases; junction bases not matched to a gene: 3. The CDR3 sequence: CATSKRDSYGYTF. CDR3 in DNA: TGTGCCACCAGCAAACGGGACAGCTATGGCTACACCTTC.

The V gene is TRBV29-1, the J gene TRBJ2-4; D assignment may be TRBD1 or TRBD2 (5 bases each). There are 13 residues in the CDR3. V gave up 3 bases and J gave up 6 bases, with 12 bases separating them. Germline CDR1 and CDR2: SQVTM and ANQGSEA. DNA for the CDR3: TGCAGCGTTGAGTACACGGGGCGAAACATTCAGTACTTC. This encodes CSVEYTGRNIQYF. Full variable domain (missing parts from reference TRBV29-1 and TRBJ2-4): SAVISQKPSRDICQRGTSLTIQCQVDSQVTMMFWYRQQPGQSLTLIATANQGSEATYESGFVIDKFPISRPNLTFSTLTVSNMSPEDSSIYLCSVEYTGRNIQYFGAGTRLSVL.

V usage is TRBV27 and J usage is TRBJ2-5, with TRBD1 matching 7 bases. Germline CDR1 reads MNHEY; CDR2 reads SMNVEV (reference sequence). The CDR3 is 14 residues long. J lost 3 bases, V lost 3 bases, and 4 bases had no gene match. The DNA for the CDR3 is TGTGCCAGCAGTTTCTCCGGGACAGAAGAGACCCAGTACTTC. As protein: CASSFSGTEETQYF.

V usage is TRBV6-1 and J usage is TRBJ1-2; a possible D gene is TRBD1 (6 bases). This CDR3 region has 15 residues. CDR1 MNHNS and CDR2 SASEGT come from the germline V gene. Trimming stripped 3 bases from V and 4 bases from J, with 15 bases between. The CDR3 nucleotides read TGTGCCAGCAGTGAGTCTATAGGGGGTAGCTATGGCTACACCTTC. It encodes CASSESIGGSYGYTF.

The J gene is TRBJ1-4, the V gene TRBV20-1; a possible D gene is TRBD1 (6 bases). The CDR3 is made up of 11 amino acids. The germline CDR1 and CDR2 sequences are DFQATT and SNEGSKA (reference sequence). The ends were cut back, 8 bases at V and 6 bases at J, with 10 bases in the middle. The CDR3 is CSLRGDEKLFF. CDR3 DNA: TGCAGTCTTAGGGGGGATGAAAAACTGTTTTTT.

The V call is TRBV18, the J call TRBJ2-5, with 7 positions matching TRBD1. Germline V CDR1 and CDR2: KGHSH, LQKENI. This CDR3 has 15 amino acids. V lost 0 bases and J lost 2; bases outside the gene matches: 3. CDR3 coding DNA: TGTGCCAGCTCACCACCGGTCAGGGGGCAAGAGACCCAGTACTTC. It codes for CASSPPVRGQETQYF.

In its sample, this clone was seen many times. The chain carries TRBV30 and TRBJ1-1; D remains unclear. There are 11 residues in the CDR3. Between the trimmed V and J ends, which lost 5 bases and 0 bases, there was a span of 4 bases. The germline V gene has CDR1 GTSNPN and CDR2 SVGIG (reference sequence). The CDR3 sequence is CAWGMNTEAFF. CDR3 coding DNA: TGTGCCTGGGGTATGAACACTGAAGCTTTCTTT.

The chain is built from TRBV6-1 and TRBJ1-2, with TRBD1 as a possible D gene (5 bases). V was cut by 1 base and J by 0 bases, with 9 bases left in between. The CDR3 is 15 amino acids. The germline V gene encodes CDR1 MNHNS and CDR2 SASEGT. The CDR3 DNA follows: TGTGCCAGCAGTGAAGTGAGGGGAACTAACTATGGCTACACCTTC. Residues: CASSEVRGTNYGYTF.

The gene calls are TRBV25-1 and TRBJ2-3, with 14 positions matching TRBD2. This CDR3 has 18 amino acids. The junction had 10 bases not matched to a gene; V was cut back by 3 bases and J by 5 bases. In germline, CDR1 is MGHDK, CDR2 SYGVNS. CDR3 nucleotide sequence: TGTGCCAGCAGTGAGGCCCCCGGGACTAGCGGGAGTGGAGATACGCAGTATTTT. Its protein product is CASSEAPGTSGSGDTQYF.

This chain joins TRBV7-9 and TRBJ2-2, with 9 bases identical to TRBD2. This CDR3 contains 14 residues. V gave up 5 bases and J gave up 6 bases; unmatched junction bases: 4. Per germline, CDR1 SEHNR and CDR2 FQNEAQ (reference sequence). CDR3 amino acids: CASSTGLASGELFF. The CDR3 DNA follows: TGTGCCAGCAGCACGGGACTAGCTTCCGGGGAGCTGTTTTTT.

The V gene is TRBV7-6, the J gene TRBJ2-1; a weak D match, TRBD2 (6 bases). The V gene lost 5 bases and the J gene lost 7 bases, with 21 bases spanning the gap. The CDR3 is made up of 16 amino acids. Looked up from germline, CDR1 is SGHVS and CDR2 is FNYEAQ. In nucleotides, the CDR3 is TGTGCCAGCAGCCCCACTGTCCGGGAGTCTTCGAATGAGCAGTTCTTC. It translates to CASSPTVRESSNEQFF. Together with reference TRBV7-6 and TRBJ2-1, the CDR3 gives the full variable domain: GAGVSQSPRYKVTKRGQDVALRCDPISGHVSLYWYRQALGQGPEFLTYFNYEAQQDKSGLPNDRFSAERPEGSISTLTIQRTEQRDSAMYRCASSPTVRESSNEQFFGPGTRLTVL.

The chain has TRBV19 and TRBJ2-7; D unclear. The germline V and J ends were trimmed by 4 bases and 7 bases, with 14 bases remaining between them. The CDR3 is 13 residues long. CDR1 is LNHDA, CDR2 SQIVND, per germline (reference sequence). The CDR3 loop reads CASSTQVVGEQYF. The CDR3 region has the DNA TGTGCCAGTAGTACCCAAGTAGTAGGGGAGCAGTACTTC.

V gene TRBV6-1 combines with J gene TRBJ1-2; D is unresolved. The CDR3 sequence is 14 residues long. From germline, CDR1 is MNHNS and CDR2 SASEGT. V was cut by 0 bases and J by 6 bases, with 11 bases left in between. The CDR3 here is CASSEALQVNGYTF. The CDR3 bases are TGTGCCAGCAGTGAAGCGCTTCAAGTCAATGGCTACACCTTC.

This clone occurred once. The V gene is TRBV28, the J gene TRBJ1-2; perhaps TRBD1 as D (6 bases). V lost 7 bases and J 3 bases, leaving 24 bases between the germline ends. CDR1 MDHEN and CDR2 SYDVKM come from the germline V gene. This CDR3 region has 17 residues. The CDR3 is CASTPKQGPYKDYGYTF. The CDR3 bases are TGTGCCAGCACCCCGAAACAGGGACCCTATAAGGACTATGGCTACACCTTC.

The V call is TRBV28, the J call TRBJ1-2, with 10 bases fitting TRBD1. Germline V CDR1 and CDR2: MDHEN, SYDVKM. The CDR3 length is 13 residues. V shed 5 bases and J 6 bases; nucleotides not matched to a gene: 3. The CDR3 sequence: CASSRTGGDGYTF. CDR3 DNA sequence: TGTGCCAGCAGTCGGACAGGGGGAGATGGCTACACCTTC.

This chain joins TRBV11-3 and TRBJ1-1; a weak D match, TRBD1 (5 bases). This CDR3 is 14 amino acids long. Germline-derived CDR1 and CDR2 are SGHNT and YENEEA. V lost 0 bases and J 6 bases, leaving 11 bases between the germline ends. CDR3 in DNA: TGTGCCAGCAGCTTAGACCCGACAGTGGCTGAAGCTTTCTTT. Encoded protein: CASSLDPTVAEAFF.

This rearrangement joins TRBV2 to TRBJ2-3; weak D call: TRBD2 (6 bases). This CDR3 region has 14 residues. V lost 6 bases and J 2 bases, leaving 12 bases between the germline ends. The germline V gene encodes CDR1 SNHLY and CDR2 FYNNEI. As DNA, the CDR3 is TGTGCCAGCAGCCGGGACTCCATCACAGATACGCAGTATTTT. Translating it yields CASSRDSITDTQYF.

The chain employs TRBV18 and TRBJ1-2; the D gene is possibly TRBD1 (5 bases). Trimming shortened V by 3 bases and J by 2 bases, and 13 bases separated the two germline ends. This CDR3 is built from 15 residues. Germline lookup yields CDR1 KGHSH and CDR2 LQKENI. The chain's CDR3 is CASSPREGSNYGYTF. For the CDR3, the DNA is TGTGCCAGCTCACCCCGGGAGGGGTCAAACTATGGCTACACCTTC.

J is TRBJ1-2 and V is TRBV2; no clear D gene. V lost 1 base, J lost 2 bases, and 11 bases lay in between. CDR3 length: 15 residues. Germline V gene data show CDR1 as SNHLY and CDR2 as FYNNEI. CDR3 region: CASSEESAANYGYTF. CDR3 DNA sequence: TGTGCCAGCAGTGAAGAGTCGGCAGCAAACTATGGCTACACCTTC.

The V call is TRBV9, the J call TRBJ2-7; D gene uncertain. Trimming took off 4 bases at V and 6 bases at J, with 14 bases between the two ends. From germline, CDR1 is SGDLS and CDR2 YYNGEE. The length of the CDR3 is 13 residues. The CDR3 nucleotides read TGTGCCAGCAGCCCCCTTGGTGGGCTCGAGCAGTACTTC. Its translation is CASSPLGGLEQYF.

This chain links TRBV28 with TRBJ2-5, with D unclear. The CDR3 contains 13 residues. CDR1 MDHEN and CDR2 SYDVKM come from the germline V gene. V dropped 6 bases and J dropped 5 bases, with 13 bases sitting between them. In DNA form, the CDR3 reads TGTGCCAGCAGCTCCCCGGGTCGGGAGACCCAGTACTTC. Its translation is CASSSPGRETQYF.

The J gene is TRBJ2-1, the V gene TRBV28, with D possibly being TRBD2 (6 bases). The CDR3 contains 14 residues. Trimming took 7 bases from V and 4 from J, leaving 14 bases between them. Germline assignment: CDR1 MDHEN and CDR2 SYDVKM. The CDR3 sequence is CASTRGGFYNEQFF. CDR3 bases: TGTGCCAGCACGCGGGGCGGGTTTTACAATGAGCAGTTCTTC.

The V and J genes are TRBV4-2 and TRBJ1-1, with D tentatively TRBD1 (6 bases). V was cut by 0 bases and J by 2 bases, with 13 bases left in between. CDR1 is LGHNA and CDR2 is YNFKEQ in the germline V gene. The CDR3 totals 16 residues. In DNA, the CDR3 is TGTGCCAGCAGCCAAGATATCGGGGGCCGCAACACTGAAGCTTTCTTT. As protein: CASSQDIGGRNTEAFF.

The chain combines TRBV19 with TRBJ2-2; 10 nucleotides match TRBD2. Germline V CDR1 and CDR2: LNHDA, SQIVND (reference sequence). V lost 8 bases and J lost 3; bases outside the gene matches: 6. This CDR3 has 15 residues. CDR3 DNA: TGTGCCAGTTATACCGGACTAGCGGACACCGGGGAGCTGTTTTTT. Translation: CASYTGLADTGELFF.

The CDR3 coding sequence is TGTGCCAGCAGTTCATGGGACGTTAGCACAGATACGCAGTATTTT. Translated, it gives CASSSWDVSTDTQYF. The chain recombines TRBV6-5 with TRBJ2-3; D possibly uses TRBD1 or TRBD2 (5 bases each). Germline V gene data show CDR1 as MNHEY and CDR2 as SVGAGI. The ends were cut back, 4 bases at V and 0 bases at J, with 11 bases in the middle. The CDR3 loop spans 15 amino acids.

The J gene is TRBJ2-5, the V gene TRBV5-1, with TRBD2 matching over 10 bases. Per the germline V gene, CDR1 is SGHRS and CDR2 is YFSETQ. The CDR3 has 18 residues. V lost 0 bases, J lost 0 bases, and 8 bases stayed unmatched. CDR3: CASSLAKTSGSYQETQYF. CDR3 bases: TGCGCCAGCAGCTTGGCCAAGACTAGCGGGTCGTACCAAGAGACCCAGTACTTC. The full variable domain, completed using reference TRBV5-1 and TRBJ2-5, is KAGVTQTPRYLIKTRGQQVTLSCSPISGHRSVSWYQQTPGQGLQFLFEYFSETQRNKGNFPGRFSGRQFSNSRSEMNVSTLELGDSALYLCASSLAKTSGSYQETQYFGPGTRLLVL.

The CDR3 bases are TGTGCCAGCAGTGAAGTCTGGACAGGGCAACAGACCCAGTACTTC. This codes for CASSEVWTGQQTQYF. The chain recombines TRBV25-1 with TRBJ2-5; 8 nucleotides align to TRBD1. The germline V gene encodes CDR1 MGHDK and CDR2 SYGVNS. Trimming took 2 bases from V and 6 from J; bases not matched to a gene: 8. The CDR3 runs 15 residues.

As DNA, the CDR3 is TGCGCCAGCAGCCCCGGGACAGGCACCTACGAGCAGTACTTC. As protein: CASSPGTGTYEQYF. The chain recombines TRBV5-1 with TRBJ2-7; TRBD1 agrees at 8 bases. The ends lost 4 bases at V and 2 bases at J; junction bases unmatched: 5. This CDR3 has 14 amino acids. Per the germline V gene, CDR1 is SGHRS and CDR2 is YFSETQ.